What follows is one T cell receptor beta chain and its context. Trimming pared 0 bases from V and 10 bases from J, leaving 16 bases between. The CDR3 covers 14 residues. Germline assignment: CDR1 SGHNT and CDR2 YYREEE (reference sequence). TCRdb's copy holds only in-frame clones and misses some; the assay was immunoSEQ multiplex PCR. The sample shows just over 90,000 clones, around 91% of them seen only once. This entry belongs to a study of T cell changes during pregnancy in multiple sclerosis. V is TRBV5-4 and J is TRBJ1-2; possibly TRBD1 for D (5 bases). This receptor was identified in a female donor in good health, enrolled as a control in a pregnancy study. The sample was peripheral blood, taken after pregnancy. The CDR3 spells CASSLAGSGWDYTF. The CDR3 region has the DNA TGTGCCAGCAGCTTGGCCGGTTCAGGGTGGGACTACACCTTC.